This T cell receptor (beta chain) is drawn from a study of technical replicates of blood from a handful of donors. The CDR3 runs to 14 residues. The V gene end was trimmed by 3 bases and the J gene end by 5 bases; junction bases not matched to a gene: 3. Germline CDR1 reads SGDLS; CDR2 reads YYNGEE. TCRdb's copy holds only in-frame clones and misses some; the assay was immunoSEQ multiplex PCR. The table includes some 66,000 clones, nearly 98% detected once. The sequencing sample was made of T cells isolated from PBMCs. The V call is TRBV9, the J call TRBJ2-3; 10 positions agree with TRBD2. This TCR was recovered from a human donor in good health. The CDR3 DNA reads as TGTGCCAGCAGCGCCTTAGCGGGAGGAGATACGCAGTATTTT. As protein: CASSALAGGDTQYF. Combining the CDR3 with reference TRBV9 and TRBJ2-3 gives the whole variable domain DSGVTQTPKHLITATGQRVTLRCSPRSGDLSVYWYQQSLDQGLQFLIQYYNGEERAKGNILERFSAQQFPDLHSELNLSSLELGDSALYFCASSALAGGDTQYFGPGTRLTVL.